The 2 T cell receptor beta chains below all came from one sample that was sequenced in a study of blood T cell repertoires in COVID-19. Clones were read by immunoSEQ multiplex PCR, and TCRdb kept only the in-frame ones, dropping some. The data contain 380,000 or so clones, around 90% of them seen just once; the ten biggest clones take up 1.2%. Sequenced material: peripheral blood. These receptors all stem from a man aged 35-49 years with acute or convalescent COVID-19.

The chain joins TRBV5-1 to TRBJ2-3; TRBD2 matches 7 bases. CDR3 size: 11 residues. With 2 bases clipped from V and 9 bases from J, the junction kept 0 bases outside the gene matches. The germline V gene has CDR1 SGHRS and CDR2 YFSETQ. CDR3 in amino acids: CASSFGGTQYF. The CDR3 region has the DNA TGCGCCAGCAGCTTCGGGGGGACGCAGTATTTT. The full variable domain, with the rest looked up from reference TRBV5-1 and TRBJ2-3, is KAGVTQTPRYLIKTRGQQVTLSCSPISGHRSVSWYQQTPGQGLQFLFEYFSETQRNKGNFPGRFSGRQFSNSRSEMNVSTLELGDSALYLCASSFGGTQYFGPGTRLTVL.

The gene calls are TRBV18 and TRBJ1-2; D is ambiguous. This CDR3 comprises 16 residues. The V gene lost 0 bases and the J gene lost 2 bases, with 13 bases spanning the gap. CDR1 KGHSH and CDR2 LQKENI come from the germline V gene. The CDR3 DNA follows: TGTGCCAGCTCACCACCCCCCCCACGGGTGAACTATGGCTACACCTTC. Translation gives CASSPPPPRVNYGYTF.